This T cell receptor (beta chain) was profiled in a study of Ad26.COV2.S vaccination and SARS-CoV-2 variants (dated by TCRdb to the early 2020s). Turning to the overall study: Vaccine-arm donors came from COV1001, a multicentre, randomized, double-blind, placebo-controlled phase I-IIa trial of Ad26.COV2.S in healthy adults. Ad26.COV2.S was given intramuscularly at 5x10^10 or 1x10^11 viral particles, as a single shot or as two shots 56 days apart. Sequencing of the TCRbeta repertoire served to evaluate the specificity and breadth of SARS-CoV-2-reactive T cell receptors following Ad26.COV2.S vaccination. A total of roughly 32 samples were included in the TCR-sequenced set, comprising around 20 Ad26.COV2.S vaccine recipients, 5 placebo recipients and 8 SARS-CoV-2 convalescent individuals. Trial participants were randomized into five groups of five: low-dose or high-dose Ad26.COV2.S given once or twice, or placebo on both occasions. Investigators remained blinded to trial group allocation during experiments and outcome assessment.

Overall study outcomes, separate from this receptor: Substantial breadth of spike-specific CD8+ and CD4+ T cell responses was reported after vaccination. The authors noted that the TCR breadth and depth analyses may have underestimated total T cell responses. The study was not powered for comparison of responses between vaccine doses or regimens. Non-spike TCR breadth was comparable between vaccine and placebo recipients, consistent with the vaccine containing only spike. Higher spike-specific TCR breadth was observed in Ad26.COV2.S recipients than in placebo recipients (P = 0.0014).

CDR1 and CDR2 are drawn from the germline V gene: SNHLY, FYNNEI. Trimming accounts for 6 bases at V and 4 bases at J, while the number of junction bases matched to no gene is 18. From its cysteine to its phenylalanine, the CDR3 spans 18 amino acids. The DNA shown is the 54-base CDR3, in frame from base 1. With respect to this clone: It has no known antigen specificity. No base-level quality is on record; no much larger clone is a single base apart.

The immunoSEQ Assay was used to sequence TCRbeta CDR3 regions. After extraction, genomic DNA underwent amplification by bias-controlled multiplex PCR, followed by high-throughput sequencing. From the authors' description of their analysis: To quantify the absolute abundance of every unique TCRbeta CDR3 region, sequences were collapsed and filtered. Usable DNA was measured by amplifying reference genes present in all nucleated cells, and TCRbeta template counts were normalized to that usable DNA to estimate T cell fraction. Repertoire TCRs were annotated as SARS-CoV-2-specific by exact matching of V gene, CDR3 amino acid sequence and J gene to a known reactive TCR set. The reference SARS-CoV-2 TCR set was obtained from MIRA and was filtered for enrichment in COVID-19-positive ImmuneCODE repertoires, whereby public or cross-reactive TCRs were removed. Drawing on the MIRA antigens, annotated TCRs were analysed further at the level of specific ORF or position within ORF. Breadth was defined as annotated unique rearrangements over total unique productive rearrangements; depth was the summed frequency of those rearrangements. Group comparisons of TCR breadth used two-sided Wilcoxon rank-sum tests. Here the immuneACCESS table is served through TCRdb, limited to in-frame sequences with V and J called. Missing clones are a known gap in these copies; in checked studies unresolved V genes cover under half, and the rest lacks a known reason. V, J and clone size are taken as reported in that table, and D and trimming were inferred from the DNA itself. The sample records some 290,000 clones, about 86% of which are singletons. The ten largest clones capture 1.5% to 2% of the sample.

The treatment or condition label on this specimen signifies: about 20 received Ad26.COV2.S at low or high dose, single or two shots; about five received placebo; per-sample allocation not given. For vaccine and placebo recipients, the sequenced repertoires came from samples collected on day 63 after the first injection. Cohort 1b enrolled roughly 25 adults aged 18-55 years at a single site in Boston, USA, between 29 July and 7 August 2020. Ad26.COV2.S consisted of a replication-incompetent adenovirus type 26 vector by which a prefusion-stabilized SARS-CoV-2 spike protein from the original Wuhan strain was expressed.

The TCR comes from a person between 18 and 65 years old who received the Ad26.COV2.S COVID-19 vaccine or a placebo. The rearranged chain carries TRBV2 and TRBJ2-3, and 8 junction bases match TRBD2. The input for sequencing was peripheral blood, taken in a trial of Ad26.COV2.S vaccine versus placebo. This receptor carries the CDR3 CASSFDGGASSTADTQYF. The nucleotide sequence reads TGTGCCAGCAGCTTCGACGGGGGGGCCAGTTCAACCGCAGATACGCAGTATTTT.